Listed below are T cell receptor beta chains from one sample, sequenced in a study of beta chain features in type 1 diabetes. Generated by immunoSEQ multiplex PCR, the TCRdb table keeps only in-frame clones and is missing some. The sample holds hundreds of thousands of clones; roughly 12% are singletons and the top ten take about 0.017%. Material: naive CD4+ T cells from blood. These receptors originate from a man aged 18 to 35 in good health. CDR3s include the opening cysteine and the closing phenylalanine or tryptophan. Fields, in order: D gene, J gene, V gene, clone size, CDR3 DNA, CDR3 protein. The D gene is left open where the match is weak. A row's size may be missing; if present it is once, few, many or a size class.

>NA|TRBJ2-2|TRBV29-1|many
TGCAGCGTTGGGGAGAGGGAGCTGTTTTTT
CSVGERELFF
>TRBD1|TRBJ2-7|TRBV7-9|few
TGTGCCAGCAGCTTAGCACCCGGACAGGGGGCCGTATACGAGCAGTACTTC
CASSLAPGQGAVYEQYF
>TRBD2|TRBJ2-7|TRBV7-9|few
TGTGCCAGCAGCATACTAGCGGCGGGATCCTACGAGCAGTACTTC
CASSILAAGSYEQYF
>NA|TRBJ2-7|TRBV6-1|NA
TGTGCCAGCAGTGGTTCTGGAAGGGGCTACTACGAGCAGTACTTC
CASSGSGRGYYEQYF
>TRBD1|TRBJ2-7|TRBV7-9|few
TGTGCCAGCAGCGTGGGACAGTACTACGAGCAGTACTTC
CASSVGQYYEQYF
>TRBD1|TRBJ2-1|TRBV5-1|few
TGCGCCAGCAGCTTGGTGGCAGGGGGACGAAATGAGCAGTTCTTC
CASSLVAGGRNEQFF
>NA|TRBJ1-1|TRBV30|few
TGTGCCTGGAGCCCGGGGATCGAAGCTTTCTTT
CAWSPGIEAFF
>TRBD2|TRBJ2-1|TRBV28|few
TGTGCCAGCAGTCGGACTAGCGGGAGGAGGGACAATGAGCAGTTCTTC
CASSRTSGRRDNEQFF
>NA|TRBJ1-2|TRBV5-6|few
TGTGCCAGCAGCGCCGGGACTTCAGGCTACACCTTC
CASSAGTSGYTF
>NA|TRBJ2-1|TRBV30|NA
TGTGCCTGGAGTGTTCGGGGACAACCCTACAATGAGCAGTTCTTC
CAWSVRGQPYNEQFF
>NA|TRBJ1-1|TRBV30|NA
TGTGCCTGGAGTCAGAGGCAGATGAACACTGAAGCTTTCTTT
CAWSQRQMNTEAFF
>TRBD1|TRBJ2-3|TRBV30|few
TGTGCCTGGAGTTGGGACAGGGGGGCTTCAGATACGCAGTATTTT
CAWSWDRGASDTQYF
>TRBD1|TRBJ2-7|TRBV28|few
TGTGCCAGCAGTCACTTAGGACAGGGTAGCAACGAGCAGTACTTC
CASSHLGQGSNEQYF
>TRBD2|TRBJ2-2|TRBV5-1|NA
TGCGCCAGCAGATTTAGACTTCTCGGGGGGAGGAGCACCGGGGAGCTGTTTTTT
CASRFRLLGGRSTGELFF
>NA|TRBJ2-1|TRBV7-9|NA
TGTGCCAGCAGCAAAAATTCGGGACTCGCCAGCAATGAGCAGTTCTTC
CASSKNSGLASNEQFF
>TRBD1|TRBJ1-2|TRBV7-9|NA
TGTGCCAGCAGCTTAGGGCAGGGGGATGGCTACACCTTC
CASSLGQGDGYTF
>TRBD2|TRBJ2-1|TRBV9|NA
TGTGCCAGCGGACTAGCGTCCTACAATGAGCAGTTCTTC
CASGLASYNEQFF
>NA|TRBJ1-5|TRBV7-2|few
TGTGCCAGCAGCTTTATGGGGGCTAATCAGCCCCAGCATTTT
CASSFMGANQPQHF
>TRBD1|TRBJ2-7|TRBV30|NA
TGTGCCTGGAGTGTGGGTCAGGGGGTAAGCGAGCAGTACTTC
CAWSVGQGVSEQYF
>TRBD2|TRBJ2-5|TRBV29-1|NA
TGCAGCGCCTCGACCGGGACTACTCAAGAGACCCAGTACTTC
CSASTGTTQETQYF
>TRBD1|TRBJ2-7|TRBV4-3|NA
TGCGCCAGCAGCCAAGCGTCGGGACAGGGGTTCGACGAGCAGTACTTC
CASSQASGQGFDEQYF
>TRBD2|TRBJ2-5|TRBV4-3|NA
TGCGCCAGCAGCCAAGACGAGGCGGGAGAAGAGACCCAGTACTTC
CASSQDEAGEETQYF
>TRBD1|TRBJ1-5|TRBV6-5|few
TGTGCCAGCAGAAGGACAGGTAGTAATCAGCCCCAGCATTTT
CASRRTGSNQPQHF
>NA|TRBJ2-7|TRBV2|NA
TGTGCCAGCAGTGGGGACTTGCACTACGAGCAGTACTTC
CASSGDLHYEQYF
>TRBD2|TRBJ2-1|TRBV7-9|few
TGTGCCAGCAGCTACACTCAGCGGGAGTTATCCTACAATGAGCAGTTCTTC
CASSYTQRELSYNEQFF
>NA|TRBJ2-7|TRBV5-6|few
TGTGCCAGCACAGGGATCTCCTACGAGCAGTACTTC
CASTGISYEQYF
>NA|TRBJ1-5|TRBV2|few
TGTGCCAGCAGTGATAGAGCAGGGAAATGGCAGCCCCAGCATTTT
CASSDRAGKWQPQHF
>TRBD1|TRBJ2-5|TRBV30|NA
TGTGCCTGGAGCCGGGGACAGGGACAAGAGACCCAGTACTTC
CAWSRGQGQETQYF
>TRBD1|TRBJ2-1|TRBV7-3|NA
TGTGCCAGCAGCCCAAACCGGGACAGCTACAATGAGCAGTTCTTC
CASSPNRDSYNEQFF
>NA|TRBJ2-5|TRBV7-3|NA
TGTGCCAGCAGCTTGGTGCGGAGAGAGACCCAGTACTTC
CASSLVRRETQYF
>NA|TRBJ2-7|TRBV5-1|NA
TGCGCCAGCAGCTTGGTGGGACGGGACACCGAGCAGTACTTC
CASSLVGRDTEQYF
>NA|TRBJ2-7|TRBV11-2|few
TGTGCCAGCAGCTCCACCAGAAGATGGGGCCTCTACGAGCAGTACTTC
CASSSTRRWGLYEQYF
>NA|TRBJ1-5|TRBV30|few
TGTGCCTGGAACAGGTATAGCAATCAGCCCCAGCATTTT
CAWNRYSNQPQHF
>NA|TRBJ1-5|TRBV9|NA
TGTGCCAGCAGCGTATCGTCAGGGCTGAATCAGCCCCAGCATTTT
CASSVSSGLNQPQHF
>TRBD2|TRBJ2-1|TRBV19|NA
TGTGCCAGTAGTATAGGTGGAGGCGGGAGGGGCTACAATGAGCAGTTCTTC
CASSIGGGGRGYNEQFF
>TRBD1|TRBJ2-2|TRBV10-3|NA
TGTGCCATCAGGAGCGAACGGACAGGGTCCACCGGGGAGCTGTTTTTT
CAIRSERTGSTGELFF
>TRBD1|TRBJ2-7|TRBV5-1|NA
TGCGCCAGCAGCCCACCAGCCGGACAGGGTCCCTACGAGCAGTACTTC
CASSPPAGQGPYEQYF
>TRBD2|TRBJ2-3|TRBV11-2|few
TGTGCCAGCAGCCTACTAGCGGGAGACAGAGATACGCAGTATTTT
CASSLLAGDRDTQYF
>NA|TRBJ2-1|TRBV2|NA
TGTGCCAGCAGAGGGGTCGCTGAGCAGTTCTTC
CASRGVAEQFF
>NA|TRBJ2-7|TRBV28|few
TGTGCCAGCAGTTTGGGAGGCGGGATAGTCCACGAGCAGTACTTC
CASSLGGGIVHEQYF
>NA|TRBJ2-4|TRBV5-1|NA
TGCGCCAGCAGCTTGGGAGGGGGGGACATTCAGTACTTC
CASSLGGGDIQYF
>NA|TRBJ2-7|TRBV6-5|NA
TGTGCCAGCAGTTATACGGACGGGGTCTCCTACGAGCAGTACTTC
CASSYTDGVSYEQYF
>NA|TRBJ2-5|TRBV7-6|NA
TGTGCCAGCAGCTTACAGGGCGGGGTTAAGACCCAGTACTTC
CASSLQGGVKTQYF
>TRBD2|TRBJ2-2|TRBV29-1|NA
TGCAGCGTTGACACCGGACTAGCGCTGAACACCGGGGAGCTGTTTTTT
CSVDTGLALNTGELFF
>TRBD1|TRBJ2-7|TRBV25-1|NA
TGTGCCAGCACCCCAACCACAGGGGTGACCTACGAGCAGTACTTC
CASTPTTGVTYEQYF
>NA|TRBJ2-5|TRBV5-1|few
TGCGCCAGCAGCTTAATGCCCGGGGTCCAAGAGACCCAGTACTTC
CASSLMPGVQETQYF
>TRBD1|TRBJ2-7|TRBV30|few
TGTGCCTGGAGTGTACACAGGGGATACGAGCAGTACTTC
CAWSVHRGYEQYF
>NA|TRBJ2-7|TRBV27|NA
TGTGCCAGCAGTTTATGGAAGGAGGGGACAGATACCTACGAGCAGTACTTC
CASSLWKEGTDTYEQYF
>NA|TRBJ2-7|TRBV7-3|few
TGTGCCAGCAGCTTATTAGCGAGCCCCTCCTACGAGCAGTACTTC
CASSLLASPSYEQYF
>TRBD2|TRBJ2-7|TRBV4-1|once
TGCGCCAGCAGCCAAGATTGGGGGGCAGCGGGGGCTCGAGAGCAGTACTTC
CASSQDWGAAGAREQYF
>NA|TRBJ1-5|TRBV28|NA
TGTGCCAGCGGAACAATCTTTAGGGGCATGGGCAATCAGCCCCAGCATTTT
CASGTIFRGMGNQPQHF
>NA|TRBJ2-1|TRBV6-1|NA
TGTGCCAGCAGTCGGACTACCCAACCTCTTGAGCAGTTCTTC
CASSRTTQPLEQFF
>NA|TRBJ2-7|TRBV7-2|few
TGTGCCAGCAGCCCCTGGGACAATCCTCGGGGCGAGCAGTACTTC
CASSPWDNPRGEQYF
>TRBD2|TRBJ2-1|TRBV9|NA
TGTGCCAGCAGCGGGGGACTAGCGGGAGCCACCTCCTACAATGAGCAGTTCTTC
CASSGGLAGATSYNEQFF
>TRBD1|TRBJ2-4|TRBV25-1|few
TGTGCCAGCAGTAACACAGGGGGAAACATTCAGTACTTC
CASSNTGGNIQYF
>TRBD2|TRBJ2-3|TRBV9|NA
TGTGCCAGCAGCGTAGATGGTAGCGGGGGTGATACGCAGTATTTT
CASSVDGSGGDTQYF
>TRBD1|TRBJ1-6|TRBV11-2|NA
TGTGCCAGCAGCACACGACAGGGTTCACCCCTCCACTTT
CASSTRQGSPLHF
>NA|TRBJ2-2|TRBV4-3|NA
TGCGCCAGCAGCCAAGATGATCGCATAGTGGAGCTGTTTTTT
CASSQDDRIVELFF
>NA|TRBJ1-1|TRBV6-6|few
TGTGCCAGCAGATCCGGGGGGGGCGGAACTGAAGCTTTCTTT
CASRSGGGGTEAFF
>NA|TRBJ1-2|TRBV28|NA
TGTGCCAGCAGTTACTATAAGAGACAGGCTGGCTACACCTTC
CASSYYKRQAGYTF